This T cell receptor beta chain was obtained from a study of T cell responses to AZD1222 COVID-19 vaccine. This clone was detected only a few times. Antigen: not known. The germline V and J ends were trimmed by 6 bases and 4 bases, with 10 bases remaining between them. CDR1 is LNHNV and CDR2 is YYDKDF in the germline V gene (reference sequence). The CDR3 spans 13 residues. General study findings and limits: Donors in the cohort were predominantly white British and more often female, and clonal diversity was possibly underestimated. Two doses of AZD1222 preceded a rise in Spike-specific TCR breadth and depth. Nearly half of spike-specific TCRs reportedly go after variant regions that carry no mutations. CD4 TCRs linked to vaccination spanned spike, dominating at 160-218 and 743-854.

Sequenced by immunoSEQ multiplex PCR; TCRdb stores in-frame clones only, minus some. The sample yields 130,000 to 150,000 clones, approximately 90% seen once. The V call is TRBV15, the J call TRBJ1-5, with D tentatively TRBD1 (5 bases). Sequenced material: peripheral blood, taken on day 0 of MenACWY control vaccination. This TCR derives from an adult in good health. CDR3 loop: CATRAGGNQPQHF. The CDR3 DNA follows: TGTGCCACCAGAGCGGGGGGAAATCAGCCCCAGCATTTT.